Listed below are T cell receptor beta chains from one sample, sequenced in a study of T cell responses to AZD1222 COVID-19 vaccine. Method: immunoSEQ multiplex PCR; TCRdb's copy keeps in-frame clones and lacks some. The data contain some 150,000 clones, 90% of them singletons. Sample: peripheral blood, taken on day 0 of AZD1222 vaccination. These receptor sequences come from an adult in good health. Each CDR3 is given with its conserved first and last residue.

TRBJ2-7	TRBV29-1	CSVGVTRQALYEQYF
TRBJ1-5	TRBV28	CASSFLGNQPQHF
TRBJ1-1	TRBV7-9	CASSSKRPVRTEAFF
TRBJ1-6	TRBV4-1	CASSQIPPLGELNSPLHF
TRBJ2-7	TRBV5-4	CASSFGATRHYEQYF
TRBJ2-7	TRBV19	CASSIRYEQYF
TRBJ1-4	TRBV24-1	CATSDHKTGPHEKLFF
TRBJ1-3	TRBV6-5	CASSSTGRIGNTIYF
TRBJ1-1	TRBV3-1/TRBV3-2	CASSHLDRVAFF
TRBJ2-1	TRBV28	CASSLTGGTRNEQFF
TRBJ1-4	TRBV7-8	CASTTADNEKLFF
TRBJ2-4	TRBV4-1	CASSTWTSAKNIQYF
TRBJ1-2	TRBV2	CASSEKKVRGRNGYTF
TRBJ2-7	TRBV5-4	CASSSPVIPYEQYF
TRBJ2-2	TRBV28	CASSYGTGEPGELFF
TRBJ2-7	TRBV11-2	CASSLVAFSEQVTYEQYF
TRBJ1-2	TRBV6-5	CASRQTNYGYTF
TRBJ2-5	TRBV27	CASSWSTGQETQYF
TRBJ1-5	TRBV11-2	CASSYQHISSNQPQHF
TRBJ1-1	TRBV6-5	CASSYLGTGGEAFF
TRBJ1-1	TRBV5-1	CASTKTGGTEAFF
TRBJ1-2	TRBV30	CAWSVGGADYGYTF
TRBJ2-3	TRBV9	CASSVEGRYTDTQYF
TRBJ2-1	TRBV11-1	CASSQEAGNEQFF